Shown below are 19 T cell receptor beta chains from a single sample sequenced in a study of early T cells in non-severe SARS-CoV-2 infection. From the 5' RACE reads, TCRdb called clonotypes with MiXCR, one entry per CDR3 protein. The sample includes approximately 70,000 distinct CDR3 sequences, about 12% of them seen just once. The source material was whole blood, sampled at baseline. Receptors were obtained from an adult who was a healthcare worker with PCR-confirmed SARS-CoV-2 infection or an uninfected control (not recorded which). The donor label of this sample is uncertain.

The gene calls are TRBV27 and TRBJ1-2; 8 positions match TRBD1. This CDR3 has 14 amino acids. Trimming cost V 6 bases and J 2 bases; bases outside gene matches: 5. Germline loops: CDR1 MNHEY, CDR2 SMNVEV (reference sequence). CDR3 DNA sequence: TGTGCCAGCAGAACAGGGGGGTCCAACTATGGCTACACCTTC. Translating it yields CASRTGGSNYGYTF.

The chain recombines TRBV20-1 with TRBJ2-3; D gene ambiguous. This CDR3 spans 12 amino acids. The V gene's germline CDR1 is DFQATT and CDR2 SNEGSKA (reference sequence). The V end lost 3 bases, the J end lost 5 bases, and 9 bases lay between the germline ends. CDR3 in amino acids: CSASPQEDTQYF. The CDR3 DNA reads as TGCAGTGCTAGTCCACAAGAAGATACGCAGTATTTT.

The table lists this clonotype with many counts. The genes are TRBV7-9 and TRBJ1-3; D unresolved. With 5 bases removed from V and 6 bases from J, the gap between germline ends came to 11 bases. CDR1 SEHNR and CDR2 FQNEAQ come from the germline V gene (reference sequence). The CDR3 is made up of 13 amino acids. The CDR3 reads CASSPNSKNTIYF. In nucleotides, the CDR3 is TGTGCCAGCAGCCCTAATTCGAAAAACACCATATATTTT.

The V and J genes are TRBV20-1 and TRBJ2-7, with D possibly TRBD2 on 5 matching bases. Germline loops: CDR1 DFQATT, CDR2 SNEGSKA (reference sequence). Deletions cut 6 bases from V and 0 bases from J, with 15 bases between. There are 14 residues in the CDR3. CDR3 sequence (DNA): TGCAGTGCCGCCCCCGGCACTAGCTCCTACGAGCAGTACTTC. The encoded protein is CSAAPGTSSYEQYF.

This clonotype was observed many times. CDR3 sequence: CATSDVGAEGADTQYF. In nucleotides, the CDR3 is TGTGCCACCAGTGATGTTGGGGCTGAGGGCGCAGATACGCAGTATTTT. V gene TRBV24-1 combines with J gene TRBJ2-3; D assignment may be TRBD1 or TRBD2 (5 bases each). The CDR3 consists of 16 residues. Germline CDR1 is KGHDR and CDR2 is SFDVKD. Trimming pared 3 bases from V and 4 bases from J, leaving 16 bases between.

The chain is built from TRBV3-1 and TRBJ2-3; D gene ambiguous. The germline V and J ends were trimmed by 6 bases and 1 base, with 8 bases remaining between them. Germline values: CDR1 LGHDT, CDR2 YNNKEL (reference sequence). The CDR3 extends over 13 amino acids. In DNA form, the CDR3 reads TGTGCCAGCAGTATCCGGGGCACAGATACGCAGTATTTT. Its protein product is CASSIRGTDTQYF.

This clonotype was seen a handful of times. V and J are TRBV18 and TRBJ2-7; D unresolved. The V end lost 2 bases, the J end lost 0 bases, and 11 bases lay between the germline ends. The CDR3 has 15 residues. The germline V gene encodes CDR1 KGHSH and CDR2 LQKENI. The DNA for the CDR3 is TGTGCCAGCTCACCAGGAGCGATGAGCTCCTACGAGCAGTACTTC. It yields the protein CASSPGAMSSYEQYF.

This clonotype was counted only a few times. The chain couples TRBV10-3 to TRBJ1-2, with D unresolved. Trimming pared 6 bases from V and 8 bases from J, leaving 13 bases between. This CDR3 is 12 amino acids long. Germline V gene sequence: CDR1 ENHRY, CDR2 SYGVKD. In DNA, the CDR3 is TGTGCCATCAGCAGGAGGGAATTCGGCTACACCTTC. It encodes CAISRREFGYTF.

This clonotype has a count of ten or more. The genes are TRBV12-3 or TRBV12-4 and TRBJ1-1; TRBD1 matches at 12 bases. Germline trimming cut 3 bases from V and 2 bases from J; bases unmatched to any gene: 1. This CDR3 has 15 amino acids. CDR3 residues: CASSFGTGGNTEAFF. The DNA for the CDR3 is TGTGCCAGCAGTTTTGGGACAGGGGGCAACACTGAAGCTTTCTTT.

V and J are TRBV20-1 and TRBJ1-1, with TRBD1 matching 9 bases. Germline CDR1 is DFQATT and CDR2 is SNEGSKA (reference sequence). The CDR3 spans 15 residues. Losses at the gene ends were 1 base for V and 4 bases for J; bases not matched to a gene: 7. This chain's CDR3 is CSARGFRTGATEAFF. DNA for the CDR3: TGCAGTGCTAGAGGTTTTAGGACAGGGGCCACTGAAGCTTTCTTT.

The table lists this clonotype with a few counts. The gene calls are TRBV6-2 or TRBV6-3 and TRBJ1-5; no definite D call. The CDR3 contains 15 residues. Trimming shortened V by 0 bases and J by 4 bases, and 10 bases separated the two germline ends. CDR1 and CDR2 from the germline V gene are MNHEY and SVGEGT. In DNA, the CDR3 is TGTGCCAGCAGTTACTCGATTTCTGGGAATCAGCCCCAGCATTTT. Translation: CASSYSISGNQPQHF.

This clonotype was seen at least ten times. V gene TRBV29-1 combines with J gene TRBJ1-5; no definite D call. The germline V gene has CDR1 SQVTM and CDR2 ANQGSEA. The CDR3 is 14 amino acids. The V end lost 8 bases, the J end lost 2 bases, and 16 bases lay between the germline ends. The CDR3 region is CSTCQHSCNQPQHF. The CDR3 DNA sequence: TGCAGCACTTGTCAACACTCGTGCAATCAGCCCCAGCATTTT.

This clonotype was recorded at least ten times. The rearrangement links TRBV13 to TRBJ1-2; D ambiguous. Germline loops: CDR1 PRHDT, CDR2 FYEKMQ (reference sequence). V gave up 6 bases and J gave up 2 bases, with 16 bases separating them. The CDR3 totals 15 residues. The CDR3 protein is CASSPDFNLNYGYTF. The CDR3, as DNA: TGTGCCAGCAGTCCGGACTTCAACTTGAACTATGGCTACACCTTC.

V is TRBV5-1 and J is TRBJ1-1, with TRBD1 matching over 7 bases. Germline-derived CDR1 and CDR2 are SGHRS and YFSETQ. This CDR3 is built from 13 residues. J lost 10 bases, V lost 4 bases, and 10 bases had no gene match. The CDR3 is CASSPTVEGAAFF. The CDR3 DNA follows: TGCGCCAGCAGCCCCACGGTAGAGGGGGCAGCTTTCTTT.

This rearrangement joins TRBV4-1 to TRBJ2-5; D is unclear. Trimming left V 4 bases short and J 6 bases short, with 21 bases between. Germline CDR1 MGHRA, CDR2 YSYEKL. The CDR3 is 16 amino acids. In DNA form, the CDR3 reads TGCGCCAGCAGCCCTCGCCTCGTTACAATCCTACAGACCCAGTACTTC. This codes for CASSPRLVTILQTQYF.

The rearrangement uses TRBV10-3 and TRBJ2-3, with 11 bases fitting TRBD2. Looked up from germline, CDR1 is ENHRY and CDR2 is SYGVKD. V lost 6 bases to trimming and J lost 4 bases; unmatched junction nucleotides: 15. The CDR3 contains 18 residues. CDR3 nucleotides: TGTGCCATCAGACCCTCGGGAGCTAGCGGGGGGTCGCCAGATACGCAGTATTTT. Translation gives CAIRPSGASGGSPDTQYF.

This clonotype was picked up a small number of times. CDR3 residues: CASSPRQRSSYNEQFF. Here the CDR3 DNA reads TGTGCCAGCTCGCCTCGTCAGCGATCCTCCTACAATGAGCAGTTCTTC. The J gene is TRBJ2-1, the V gene TRBV18; D remains unclear. The CDR3 is 16 amino acids. V dropped 6 bases and J dropped 0 bases, with 15 bases sitting between them. Germline V gene data show CDR1 as KGHSH and CDR2 as LQKENI.

The V gene is TRBV28, the J gene TRBJ1-1; TRBD1 is a possible D gene (5 bases). Germline lookup yields CDR1 MDHEN and CDR2 SYDVKM. Trimming removed 6 bases from V and 8 bases from J, with 10 bases in between. CDR3 length: 11 amino acids. CDR3 DNA sequence: TGTGCCAGCAGGGCGACAGAAGAAGCTTTCTTT. Translating gives CASRATEEAFF.

This clonotype occurred a few times. CDR3 nucleotides: TGTGCCAGCAGTTTATCCGGGAGGGGCGGGGAGCTGTTTTTT. It translates to CASSLSGRGGELFF. V gene TRBV28 combines with J gene TRBJ2-2, with TRBD2 identical over 8 bases. V dropped 1 base and J dropped 7; count of bases not matched to a gene: 2. From germline, CDR1 is MDHEN and CDR2 SYDVKM. The CDR3 is 14 amino acids. The full variable domain, with the rest looked up from reference TRBV28 and TRBJ2-2, is DVKVTQSSRYLVKRTGEKVFLECVQDMDHENMFWYRQDPGLGLRLIYFSYDVKMKEKGDIPEGYSVSREKKERFSLILESASTNQTSMYLCASSLSGRGGELFFGEGSRLTVL.